The 17 T cell receptor beta chains reported below all come from one sample, sequenced in a study of T cell responses to AZD1222 COVID-19 vaccine. Here immunoSEQ multiplex PCR was the method, and the copy in TCRdb shows in-frame clones only, minus some. Among over 150,000 clones, 90% to 95% were seen once, and the ten largest hold approximately 1%. Sequenced material: peripheral blood, taken 28 days after the second AZD1222 dose. These receptors all come from an adult who received the AZD1222 COVID-19 vaccine.

This clone was counted once. The chain joins TRBV11-2 to TRBJ2-3; TRBD2 is a possible D gene (6 bases). Germline CDR1 and CDR2: SGHAT and FQNNGV. CDR3 length: 17 amino acids. Trimming cost V 0 bases and J 0 bases, with 13 bases left between them. The CDR3 DNA follows: TGTGCCAGCAGCTTAGATCAGTGGGGGGTAAGCACAGATACGCAGTATTTT. Amino acids: CASSLDQWGVSTDTQYF.

Here the CDR3 reads CAISSTGWAYGYTF. CDR3 in DNA: TGTGCCATCAGTTCGACAGGGTGGGCTTATGGCTACACCTTC. The gene calls are TRBV10-3 and TRBJ1-2; the match to TRBD1 covers 7 bases. This CDR3 has 14 residues. V was pared by 5 bases and J by 5 bases, with 8 bases of the junction left unmatched. CDR1 and CDR2 from the germline V gene are ENHRY and SYGVKD.

The chain recombines TRBV2 with TRBJ1-5; D unclear. Trimming pared 2 bases from V and 5 bases from J, leaving 16 bases between. Germline CDR1 and CDR2: SNHLY and FYNNEI. The CDR3 has 16 residues. The CDR3 loop is CASSETLGGFDQPQHF. The DNA for the CDR3 is TGTGCCAGCAGTGAAACTTTAGGTGGGTTTGATCAGCCCCAGCATTTT.

This chain connects TRBV18 to TRBJ1-1, with D unclear. V gave up 0 bases and J gave up 7 bases, with 12 bases separating them. This CDR3 has 14 amino acids. Germline CDR1 and CDR2: KGHSH and LQKENI. CDR3 in DNA: TGTGCCAGCTCACCACCGGTGACACGAAGTGAAGCTTTCTTT. It codes for CASSPPVTRSEAFF. The full variable domain, in which reference TRBV18 and TRBJ1-1 provide the parts outside the CDR3, is NAGVMQNPRHLVRRRGQEARLRCSPMKGHSHVYWYRQLPEEGLKFMVYLQKENIIDESGMPKERFSAEFPKEGPSILRIQQVVRGDSAAYFCASSPPVTRSEAFFGQGTRLTVV.

This sequence joins TRBV5-1 and TRBJ1-2; possibly TRBD1 for D (6 bases). V lost 5 bases and J lost 5, with 13 bases in between. This CDR3 is built from 13 residues. Germline V lookup: CDR1 SGHRS, CDR2 YFSETQ. This CDR3 is CASSSGGVYGYTF. In nucleotides, the CDR3 is TGCGCCAGCAGTTCCGGGGGCGTGTATGGCTACACCTTC.

The rearrangement joins TRBV5-1 to TRBJ1-2; 8 bases match TRBD1. CDR1 is SGHRS, CDR2 YFSETQ, per germline. The CDR3 has 14 residues. V shed 4 bases and J 3 bases; nucleotides not matched to a gene: 5. In DNA form, the CDR3 reads TGCGCCAGCAGCCTGCCGACAGGGGACTATGGCTACACCTTC. Translating it yields CASSLPTGDYGYTF.

This chain joins TRBV2 and TRBJ1-5; TRBD1 matches at 7 bases. This CDR3 contains 15 residues. After removal of 6 bases from V and 6 bases from J, the junction contained 11 bases not matched to a gene. Germline V lookup: CDR1 SNHLY, CDR2 FYNNEI. The CDR3, as DNA: TGTGCCAGCAGGGGAACAGGGGCTATGACTCAGCCCCAGCATTTT. This codes for CASRGTGAMTQPQHF.

The V and J genes are TRBV6-5 and TRBJ2-7, with TRBD1 as a possible D gene (6 bases). Germline V lookup: CDR1 MNHEY, CDR2 SVGAGI. V lost 5 bases and J lost 5, with 16 bases in between. This CDR3 has 14 residues. CDR3 sequence (DNA): TGTGCCAGCAGTCCAACCACAGGGTCCCACGAGCAGTACTTC. It specifies CASSPTTGSHEQYF.

This clone is a singleton in its sample. The chain couples TRBV7-9 to TRBJ2-1, with 9 bases that match TRBD2. Trimming cost V 5 bases and J 9 bases; bases outside gene matches: 11. Germline CDR1 SEHNR, CDR2 FQNEAQ (reference sequence). The CDR3 contains 15 residues. DNA of the CDR3: TGTGCCAGCAGCGAAGGGACTAGCCGAGTAGGTGAGCAGTTCTTC. Translating gives CASSEGTSRVGEQFF.

This chain links TRBV19 with TRBJ1-1, with D unclear. V was trimmed by 1 base and J by 6 bases, leaving 9 bases between them. Germline-derived CDR1 and CDR2 are LNHDA and SQIVND (reference sequence). This CDR3 is built from 13 residues. CDR3 loop: CASSIVRAPEAFF. The CDR3, as DNA: TGTGCCAGTAGTATAGTCCGGGCCCCTGAAGCTTTCTTT. Variable domain in full (rest from reference TRBV19 and TRBJ1-1): DGGITQSPKYLFRKEGQNVTLSCEQNLNHDAMYWYRQDPGQGLRLIYYSQIVNDFQKGDIAEGYSVSREKKESFPLTVTSAQKNPTAFYLCASSIVRAPEAFFGQGTRLTVV.

The V and J genes are TRBV10-3 and TRBJ1-3; D not certain. There are 12 residues in the CDR3. Germline-derived CDR1 and CDR2 are ENHRY and SYGVKD. V lost 7 bases and J lost 9, with 13 bases in between. The CDR3: CAIKADSPTIYF. In nucleotides, the CDR3 is TGTGCCATCAAAGCCGACTCGCCCACCATATATTTT.

This clone was recorded once. The chain employs TRBV3-1 (or the pseudogene TRBV3-2) and TRBJ2-2; D ambiguous. There are 15 residues in the CDR3. Trimming pared 2 bases from V and 0 bases from J, leaving 7 bases between. Germline-derived CDR1 and CDR2 are LGHDT and YNNKEL (reference sequence). The CDR3 coding sequence is TGTGCCAGCAGCCAACAGCCCACGAACACCGGGGAGCTGTTTTTT. Amino acids: CASSQQPTNTGELFF.

The chain combines TRBV6-4 with TRBJ2-1; TRBD1 aligns across 7 bases. The CDR3 covers 12 residues. The V and J ends lost 10 bases and 5 bases, in that order; junction bases with no gene match: 5. In germline, CDR1 is MRHNA, CDR2 SNTAGT. The CDR3 reads CAIQRGHNEQFF. CDR3 nucleotide sequence: TGTGCCATCCAAAGGGGGCACAATGAGCAGTTCTTC.

This chain joins TRBV3-1 (or the pseudogene TRBV3-2) and TRBJ2-3, with TRBD2 as a possible D gene (7 bases). Germline lookup yields CDR1 LGHDT and CDR2 YNNKEL (reference sequence). The V end was cut by 4 bases, the J end by 4 bases, with 15 bases between. The CDR3 spans 15 residues. The CDR3 loop reads CASSRGPGGPDTQYF. CDR3 nucleotides: TGTGCCAGCAGCCGGGGCCCGGGGGGCCCAGATACGCAGTATTTT.

The chain couples TRBV18 to TRBJ1-1; tentative D call: TRBD1 (6 bases). This CDR3 region has 14 residues. Trimming removed 2 bases at V and 5 bases at J, with 12 bases between. The V gene's germline CDR1 is KGHSH and CDR2 LQKENI. This CDR3 is CASSPKQGETEAFF. CDR3 coding DNA: TGTGCCAGCTCACCAAAACAGGGTGAAACTGAAGCTTTCTTT.

This chain joins TRBV7-6 and TRBJ1-1; TRBD1 agrees at 7 bases. V shed 5 bases and J 3 bases; nucleotides not matched to a gene: 3. The CDR3 length is 13 residues. CDR1 is SGHVS and CDR2 is FNYEAQ in the germline V gene. In DNA, the CDR3 is TGTGCCAGCAGCCGGGGGACAGACACTGAAGCTTTCTTT. Its translation is CASSRGTDTEAFF.

J is TRBJ1-1 and V is TRBV6-5; D not certain. The CDR3 has 13 residues. From germline, CDR1 is MNHEY and CDR2 SVGAGI. Trimming took off 6 bases at V and 1 base at J, with 9 bases between the two ends. CDR3 nucleotides: TGTGCCAGCAGAGGCTCTTGGAACACTGAAGCTTTCTTT. Encoded protein: CASRGSWNTEAFF.